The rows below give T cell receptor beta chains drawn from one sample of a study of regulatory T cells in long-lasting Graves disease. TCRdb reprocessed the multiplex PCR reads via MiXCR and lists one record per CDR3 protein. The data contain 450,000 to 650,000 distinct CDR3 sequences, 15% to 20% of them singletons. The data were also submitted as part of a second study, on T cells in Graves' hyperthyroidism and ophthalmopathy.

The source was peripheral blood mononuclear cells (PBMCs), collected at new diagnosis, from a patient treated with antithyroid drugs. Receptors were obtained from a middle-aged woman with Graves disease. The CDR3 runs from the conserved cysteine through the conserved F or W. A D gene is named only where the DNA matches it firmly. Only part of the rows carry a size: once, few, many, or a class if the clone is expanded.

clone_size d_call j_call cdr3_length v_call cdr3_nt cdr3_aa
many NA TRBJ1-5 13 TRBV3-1 TGTGCCAGCAGCCAAGAGATGGGGCAGCCCCAGCATTTT CASSQEMGQPQHF
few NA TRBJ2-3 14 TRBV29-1 TGCAGCGCCTACAGACAGACGGGCACAGATACGCAGTATTTT CSAYRQTGTDTQYF
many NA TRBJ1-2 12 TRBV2 TGTGCCAGCAGTGAGGGCGGCTATGGCTACACCTTC CASSEGGYGYTF
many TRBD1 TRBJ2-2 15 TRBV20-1 TGCAGTGCTAGAGTGGGACAGACGAACACCGGGGAGCTGTTTTTT CSARVGQTNTGELFF
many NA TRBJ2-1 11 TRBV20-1 TGCAGTGCGGGTAGGAGCCCTGAGCAGTTCTTC CSAGRSPEQFF
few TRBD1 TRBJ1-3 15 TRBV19 TGTGCCAGTAGTAGGGACAGGCGCGCTGGAAACACCATATATTTT CASSRDRRAGNTIYF
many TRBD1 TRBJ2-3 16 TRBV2 TGTGCCAGCAGCAAGGCAGGGGGCACTAGCACAGATACGCAGTATTTT CASSKAGGTSTDTQYF
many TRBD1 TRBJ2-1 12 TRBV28 TGTGCCAGCCAGGGACAGCTAAATGAGCAGTTCTTC CASQGQLNEQFF
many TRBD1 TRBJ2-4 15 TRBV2 TGTGCCAGCACTCAGACAGGGGTTGCCAAAAACATTCAGTACTTC CASTQTGVAKNIQYF
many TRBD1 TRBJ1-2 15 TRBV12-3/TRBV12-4 TGTGCCAGCAATCAAAAGGGACAGGGGGAATATGGCTACACCTTC CASNQKGQGEYGYTF
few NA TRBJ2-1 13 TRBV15 TGTGCCACCAGCAGAGCGGAGTACAATGAGCAGTTCTTC CATSRAEYNEQFF
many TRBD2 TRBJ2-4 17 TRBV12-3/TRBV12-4 TGTGCCAGCAGTACGGGACTAGCGGGGGGCCGGGGGGACATTCAGTACTTC CASSTGLAGGRGDIQYF
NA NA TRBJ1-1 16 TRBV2 TGTGCCAGCAGCCCCCTACGCGGGGACAAGTACACTGAAGCTTTCTTT CASSPLRGDKYTEAFF
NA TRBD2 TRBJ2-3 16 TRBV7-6 TGTGCCAGCAGCTTAGAACTAGCGGGACACACAGATACGCAGTATTTT CASSLELAGHTDTQYF
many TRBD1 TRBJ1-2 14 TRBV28 TGTGCCAGCAGTAAACAGGGGGGCCGCTATGGCTACACCTTC CASSKQGGRYGYTF
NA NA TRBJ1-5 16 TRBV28 TGTGCCAGCAGTCCCACCATGGATGGGGGCAATCAGCCCCAGCATTTT CASSPTMDGGNQPQHF
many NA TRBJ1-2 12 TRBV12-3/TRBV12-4 TGTGCCAGCAGCCAGGGAGGAAATGGCTACACCTTC CASSQGGNGYTF